This T cell receptor beta chain was captured in a study of cytomegalovirus exposure and HLA in healthy donors. As for the study in general: T cells numbering around 190 million yielded around 120 million unique TCR beta sequences in an earlier analysis.

The PCR used 60 Vbeta and 13 Jbeta primers. This table comes from immunoSEQ multiplex PCR, and its TCRdb copy is limited to in-frame clones, with some not included. The table lists 100,000 to 150,000 clones, about 81% of them singletons. Overall study results and limits: An ancestry cluster, one associated with Asian ancestry, reportedly showed fewer N-insertions than the roughly 670-donor mean in a later analysis.

CDR3 size: 14 residues. Trimming removed 4 bases at V and 4 bases at J, with 11 bases between. Germline-derived CDR1 and CDR2 are SGHRS and YFSETQ. For this clone: Its antigen is not identified.

J is TRBJ1-4 and V is TRBV5-1; D may be TRBD1 (6 bases). Sequencing used PBMCs. The TCR originated in a woman aged 40 to 50 in good health and CMV-seropositive. As DNA, the CDR3 is TGCGCCAGCAGCCGAGGACAGAGTAATGAAAAACTGTTTTTT. It specifies CASSRGQSNEKLFF. The variable domain in full, completed from reference TRBV5-1 and TRBJ1-4, reads KAGVTQTPRYLIKTRGQQVTLSCSPISGHRSVSWYQQTPGQGLQFLFEYFSETQRNKGNFPGRFSGRQFSNSRSEMNVSTLELGDSALYLCASSRGQSNEKLFFGSGTQLSVL.